The clone carrying this TCR beta chain was counted between two and nine times. The antigen is unknown. V gave up 0 bases and J gave up 1 base, with 13 bases separating them. This CDR3 comprises 16 residues. Germline loops: CDR1 SGHNT, CDR2 YYREEE (reference sequence). The sample belongs to a study of vaccination and CD4 T cells after COVID-19. Study context: The study collected post-vaccine samples a median around 76 days after dose two, with a range of 14 to 241. Study-level findings and limits: Convalescent patients showed a median around 90% of reactive clones that were seen only post-vaccination.

CD4+ T cells that had been cultured provided DNA sequenced with the Oncomine TCR Beta short-read assay. TCRdb used MiXCR to reprocess the PCR reads, holding one entry per CDR3 protein. The sample shows more than 15,000 distinct CDR3 sequences, about 27% of them seen only once. Treatment indicated: approximately nine-day PBMC culture with coronavirus spike peptide pools or control peptides (ViraFEST assay). TCR sequencing followed the expansion of antigen-specific T cells with peptide pools in ViraFEST. Culture proceeded for roughly 10 days, and CD4+ T cells were then isolated by negative selection. Sequencing was performed on cultured CD4+ T cells from blood. The gene calls are TRBV5-4 and TRBJ1-1; no clear D gene. The receptor was derived from a human donor with COVID-19. The CDR3 spells CASSLVPTVENTEAFF. CDR3 nucleotides: TGTGCCAGCAGCTTGGTCCCTACAGTAGAGAACACTGAAGCTTTCTTT.